Each of the 13 T cell receptor beta chains below was sequenced from the same sample in a study of siplizumab effects on memory and regulatory T cells (dated 2019 in TCRdb). Libraries came from the immunoSEQ multiplex PCR assay. The clones in this table, taken by TCRdb from immuneACCESS, are in-frame only. Not every clone is retained; where verified, under half of the shortfall comes from an unresolved V gene, and the cause of the rest is unknown. This sample comprises some 100,000 clones, approximately 92% of them detected only once. Roughly 0.15% of the sample goes to the ten largest clones. The sample comprised non-Treg CD4+ T cells sorted from blood. The meaning of the sample's cell subset or site label: FACS-sorted unstimulated CD4+ non-regulatory T cells. The receptors here all came from a human donor in good health.

This chain's CDR3 is CSVSDRGKDGYTF. CDR3 bases: TGCAGCGTTTCGGACAGGGGGAAAGATGGCTACACCTTC. This sequence joins TRBV29-1 and TRBJ1-2; 10 bases line up with TRBD1. V shed 5 bases and J 6 bases; nucleotides not matched to a gene: 6. Germline loops: CDR1 SQVTM, CDR2 ANQGSEA. The CDR3 covers 13 residues.

This chain links TRBV7-9 with TRBJ2-3; the D gene is possibly TRBD1 (5 bases). Germline values: CDR1 SEHNR, CDR2 FQNEAQ (reference sequence). V lost 1 base to trimming and J lost 0 bases, with 5 bases between them. This CDR3 region has 14 residues. The DNA of the CDR3 is TGTGCCAGCAGCTTAGACAGGAGCACAGATACGCAGTATTTT. This gives the protein CASSLDRSTDTQYF.

The chain joins TRBV5-1 to TRBJ1-6; possible D gene TRBD1, 5 bases. Trimming cost V 0 bases and J 10 bases, with 5 bases left between them. Germline CDR1 and CDR2: SGHRS and YFSETQ. The CDR3 consists of 12 residues. The CDR3: CASSLEGSPLHF. Here the CDR3 DNA reads TGCGCCAGCAGCTTGGAGGGGTCACCCCTCCACTTT.

The genes are TRBV7-2 and TRBJ2-7; TRBD2 matches at 15 bases. From germline, CDR1 is SGHTA and CDR2 FQGNSA. The CDR3 consists of 17 residues. J was trimmed by 0 bases and V by 5 bases; bases with no gene match: 5. The DNA for the CDR3 is TGTGCCAGCAGCCGGACTAGCGGGGGGGGAAGCTCCTACGAGCAGTACTTC. Residues: CASSRTSGGGSSYEQYF. Full variable domain (remainder filled in from reference TRBV7-2 and TRBJ2-7): GAGVSQSPSNKVTEKGKDVELRCDPISGHTALYWYRQSLGQGLEFLIYFQGNSAPDKSGLPSDRFSAERTGGSVSTLTIQRTQQEDSAVYLCASSRTSGGGSSYEQYFGPGTRLTVT.

The chain recombines TRBV28 with TRBJ2-5; D not resolved. The J call may be in error: the DNA end matches TRBJ2-7 better. This CDR3 has 11 amino acids. From germline, CDR1 is MDHEN and CDR2 SYDVKM. The CDR3 here is CASSLLYEQYF. The CDR3 DNA is TGTGCCAGCAGTTTACTTTACGAGCAGTACTTC.

The V gene is TRBV15, the J gene TRBJ1-2; the D gene is possibly TRBD1 (5 bases). Germline V gene lookup returns CDR1 LNHNV and CDR2 YYDKDF (reference sequence). The CDR3 runs 13 residues. V lost 3 bases, J lost 4 bases, and 9 bases lay in between. CDR3 bases: TGTGCCACCAGCAGGGGGGGGATCTATGGCTACACCTTC. Its translation: CATSRGGIYGYTF.

This chain connects TRBV7-2 to TRBJ1-1; D not certain. The V end was cut by 6 bases, the J end by 2 bases, with 7 bases between. Germline CDR1 and CDR2: SGHTA and FQGNSA. The CDR3 is 12 amino acids. CDR3 nucleotides: TGTGCCAGCAGACTGTCCAACACTGAAGCTTTCTTT. Its translation: CASRLSNTEAFF.

The chain combines TRBV6-5 with TRBJ1-4, with TRBD1 as a possible D gene (5 bases). V lost 5 bases and J lost 3, with 13 bases in between. This CDR3 is built from 15 residues. The germline V gene encodes CDR1 MNHEY and CDR2 SVGAGI. In DNA, the CDR3 is TGTGCCAGCAGTCCTCGGGGCGGGGCTAATGAAAAACTGTTTTTT. Translated, it gives CASSPRGGANEKLFF.

This chain links TRBV7-9 with TRBJ2-7; 12 nucleotides align to TRBD1. Germline V gives CDR1 SEHNR, CDR2 FQNEAQ (reference sequence). The CDR3 length is 19 residues. J gave up 4 bases and V 5 bases, and 18 bases lay outside the gene matches. CDR3 in amino acids: CASSPRSRPGQGARYEQYF. DNA for the CDR3: TGTGCCAGCAGCCCCCGATCCCGGCCGGGACAGGGGGCGAGATACGAGCAGTACTTC.

V and J are TRBV6-6 and TRBJ2-7, with 8 bases lining up with TRBD1. The ends lost 4 bases at V and 4 bases at J; junction bases unmatched: 9. There are 15 residues in the CDR3. Per the germline V gene, CDR1 is MNHNY and CDR2 is SVGAGI (reference sequence). The chain's CDR3 is CASSSVRTGWYEQYF. The CDR3 region has the DNA TGTGCCAGCAGTTCAGTTCGGACAGGGTGGTACGAGCAGTACTTC.

The chain recombines TRBV11-2 with TRBJ1-1; TRBD1 is a possible D gene (5 bases). The CDR3 sequence is 16 residues long. V shed 5 bases and J shed 2 bases, with 18 bases lying between them. CDR1 is SGHAT and CDR2 is FQNNGV in the germline V gene. CDR3 nucleotide sequence: TGTGCCAGCAGCCCGAGGGGTGGGGACTTCAACACTGAAGCTTTCTTT. It is translated as CASSPRGGDFNTEAFF.

This sequence joins TRBV29-1 and TRBJ2-7; 10 nucleotides line up with TRBD1. This CDR3 contains 14 residues. Germline V gives CDR1 SQVTM, CDR2 ANQGSEA. V was pared by 6 bases and J by 4 bases, with 9 bases of the junction left unmatched. CDR3 amino acids: CSVSGTGEPYEQYF. CDR3 sequence (DNA): TGCAGCGTGTCCGGGACAGGGGAGCCGTACGAGCAGTACTTC.

The CDR3 DNA sequence: TGCGCCAGCAGCCCGGCGGGGGGAAGCTCCTACAATGAGCAGTTCTTC. Translation: CASSPAGGSSYNEQFF. This sequence joins TRBV5-1 and TRBJ2-1; 8 nucleotides line up with TRBD2. Germline loops: CDR1 SGHRS, CDR2 YFSETQ. V lost 4 bases, J lost 0 bases, and 6 bases stayed unmatched. This CDR3 spans 16 amino acids.